Presented here are 22 T cell receptor beta chains from one specimen sequenced in a study of human T cells and chemical hapten exposure. Time point denoted: pre-sensitization, week 0. As for treatment: therapeutic diphenylcyclopropenone sensitization with weekly scalp DPC. A single record per CDR3 protein comes from TCRdb applying MiXCR to the RACE reads. The table includes some 360,000 distinct CDR3 sequences, 5.1% detected once. This specimen consisted of whole blood, obtained in connection with sensitization to the hapten diphenylcyclopropenone (DPC). These receptors were collected from a woman in her 50s with alopecia areata. Some clones in this sample may be carry-over from other donors' samples.

The J gene is TRBJ1-5, the V gene TRBV27; 11 bases map to TRBD1. This CDR3 has 16 residues. Germline V CDR1 and CDR2: MNHEY, SMNVEV (reference sequence). V gave up 1 base and J gave up 4 bases; unmatched junction bases: 3. CDR3 sequence (DNA): TGTGCCAGCAGTTTATTCGGGACAGGGGGGAATCAGCCCCAGCATTTT. Translating it yields CASSLFGTGGNQPQHF.

The table lists this clonotype with many counts. One end of the junction varies from germline; a read error may be responsible. The rearrangement links TRBV5-1 to TRBJ2-3; 10 bases fit TRBD2. The CDR3 contains 14 residues. CDR1 is SGHRS, CDR2 YFSETQ, per germline. CDR3 DNA sequence: TGTGCCAGCAGTCTAGCGGGAGTCACAGATACGCAGTATTTT. It encodes CASSLAGVTDTQYF.

V and J are TRBV6-1 and TRBJ1-2; TRBD1 matches at 9 bases. The CDR3 runs 15 residues. Germline CDR1 and CDR2: MNHNS and SASEGT. J gave up 5 bases and V 2 bases, and 6 bases lay outside the gene matches. In DNA, the CDR3 is TGTGCCAGCAGTGAAAGGGGGACAGGGATATATGGCTACACCTTC. It yields the protein CASSERGTGIYGYTF.

The chain employs TRBV19 and TRBJ1-5; D ambiguous. Germline V gene lookup returns CDR1 LNHDA and CDR2 SQIVND (reference sequence). The V end lost 4 bases, the J end lost 3 bases, and 10 bases lay between the germline ends. The CDR3 spans 14 residues. Written as DNA, the CDR3 is TGTGCCAGTAGTAGGTTTACGGCCAATCAGCCCCAGCATTTT. Protein product: CASSRFTANQPQHF.

This clonotype was counted between two and nine times. The chain combines TRBV7-9 with TRBJ2-7; D not certain. CDR3 length equals 16 residues. V was shortened by 5 bases and J by 3 bases, with 20 bases between the two germline ends. Germline V CDR1 and CDR2: SEHNR, FQNEAQ (reference sequence). The CDR3 sequence: CASSPRLPDEDYEQYF. CDR3 nucleotide sequence: TGTGCCAGCAGCCCCAGGCTCCCGGACGAGGACTACGAGCAGTACTTC.

This clonotype has a count of ten or more. The genes are TRBV29-1 and TRBJ1-1; 9 positions match TRBD1. The germline gives CDR1 SQVTM, CDR2 ANQGSEA. The CDR3 contains 14 residues. V was pared by 4 bases and J by 1 base, with 4 bases of the junction left unmatched. CDR3 DNA: TGCAGCGTTGCCTGGGACAGGGCGAACACTGAAGCTTTCTTT. The encoded protein is CSVAWDRANTEAFF.

In its sample, this clonotype was seen many times. The rearrangement joins TRBV7-6 to TRBJ1-5, with no clear D. CDR1 is SGHVS, CDR2 FNYEAQ, per germline. V shed 4 bases and J shed 5 bases, with 9 bases lying between them. The CDR3 consists of 13 residues. The CDR3 bases are TGTGCCAGCAGCTCTTATTCCGATCAGCCCCAGCATTTT. Its translation: CASSSYSDQPQHF.

This clonotype was counted ten times or more. The chain carries TRBV7-9 and TRBJ2-7; D is undetermined. The CDR3 is 13 residues long. Looked up from germline, CDR1 is SEHNR and CDR2 is FQNEAQ (reference sequence). The V end lost 5 bases, the J end lost 6 bases, and 14 bases lay between the germline ends. CDR3 coding DNA: TGTGCCAGCAGCCGCTGGAAGGATTTCGAGCAGTACTTC. The encoded protein is CASSRWKDFEQYF.

The chain carries TRBV4-1 and TRBJ1-2; 9 nucleotides agree with TRBD1. Germline values: CDR1 MGHRA, CDR2 YSYEKL. The CDR3 is made up of 17 amino acids. V shed 5 bases, J shed 4 bases, and the junction held 14 bases outside the gene matches. CDR3 coding DNA: TGCGCCAGCAGCATACCAACTCCGACAGGGGGAAGCTATGGCTACACCTTC. Protein: CASSIPTPTGGSYGYTF.

This clonotype was observed a handful of times. The chain is built from TRBV5-1 and TRBJ2-1, with 9 bases matching TRBD1. This CDR3 is 16 amino acids long. V lost 3 bases and J lost 5; bases outside the gene matches: 9. Per germline, CDR1 SGHRS and CDR2 YFSETQ. In nucleotides, the CDR3 is TGCGCCAGCAGCTGGGGACAGGGCATGATACACAATGAGCAGTTCTTC. It is translated as CASSWGQGMIHNEQFF.

As to this clonotype: One junction end does not reproduce the germline sequence, and a read error may be involved. The chain carries TRBV20-1 and TRBJ2-7, with D perhaps matching TRBD2 (7 bases). Germline CDR1 and CDR2: DFQATT and SNEGSKA (reference sequence). The CDR3 is 15 amino acids. The CDR3 region is CSAQRGAGTSDEQYF. The CDR3 nucleotides read TGCAGTGCTCAACGGGGGGCGGGTACCTCCGACGAGCAGTACTTC.

This clonotype has a count of ten or more. This chain joins TRBV4-3 and TRBJ1-1; D not resolved. This CDR3 is built from 13 residues. CDR1 LGHNA and CDR2 YSLEER come from the germline V gene. V lost 0 bases and J lost 5, with 7 bases in between. CDR3 in DNA: TGCGCCAGCAGCCAAGATATGGGAACTGAAGCTTTCTTT. This sequence encodes CASSQDMGTEAFF.

The sample holds many counts of this clonotype. The chain carries TRBV28 and TRBJ2-7; no clear D gene. With 6 bases removed from V and 5 bases from J, the gap between germline ends came to 20 bases. The germline V gene encodes CDR1 MDHEN and CDR2 SYDVKM. This CDR3 region has 15 residues. The CDR3 sequence: CASSTPDGPAHEQYF. In DNA, the CDR3 is TGTGCCAGCAGCACCCCCGACGGCCCCGCCCACGAGCAGTACTTC.

This clonotype was picked up many times. The gene calls are TRBV12-3 or TRBV12-4 and TRBJ2-1; 7 bases are a match to TRBD2. V dropped 4 bases and J dropped 3; count of bases not matched to a gene: 6. The CDR3 has 15 residues. The CDR3 DNA is TGTGCCAGCAGTTCCAATCTAGCGGTCTACAATGAGCAGTTCTTC. This encodes CASSSNLAVYNEQFF.

This clonotype came up many times. The rearrangement links TRBV4-2 to TRBJ2-7; possibly TRBD1 or TRBD2 for D (5 bases each). The CDR3 extends over 16 amino acids. V was shortened by 2 bases and J by 0 bases, with 14 bases between the two germline ends. Germline CDR1 is LGHNA and CDR2 is YNFKEQ. The CDR3 DNA reads TGTGCCAGCAGCCAACGGGATGGGGACCTCTCCTACGAGCAGTACTTC. It translates to CASSQRDGDLSYEQYF.

This clonotype came up a few times. The J gene is TRBJ2-5, the V gene TRBV11-2; maybe TRBD2 (7 bases). The CDR3 spans 16 residues. Trimming took off 2 bases at V and 4 bases at J, with 17 bases between the two ends. Germline V gene sequence: CDR1 SGHAT, CDR2 FQNNGV. The chain's CDR3 is CASSLSSRGGGETQYF. The CDR3 DNA follows: TGTGCCAGCAGCTTATCGTCCAGGGGCGGGGGAGAGACCCAGTACTTC.

This clonotype turned up a few times. CDR3 residues: CASTLRGGPEAFF. In DNA, the CDR3 is TGTGCCAGCACCCTAAGGGGGGGCCCTGAAGCTTTCTTT. V usage is TRBV6-5 and J usage is TRBJ1-1, with D possibly being TRBD1 (6 bases). CDR1 and CDR2 (germline): MNHEY, SVGAGI. Between the trimmed V and J ends, which lost 7 bases and 6 bases, there was a span of 15 bases. The CDR3 totals 13 residues.

The chain carries TRBV6-5 and TRBJ1-1; 9 positions match TRBD1. Trimming cost V 4 bases and J 3 bases; bases outside gene matches: 6. The CDR3 runs 15 residues. Germline CDR1 and CDR2: MNHEY and SVGAGI. CDR3 amino acids: CASSFGQGSDTEAFF. CDR3 nucleotide sequence: TGTGCCAGCAGTTTCGGACAGGGGAGTGACACTGAAGCTTTCTTT.

This clonotype was counted many times. The gene calls are TRBV3-1 and TRBJ2-3; 10 bases are a match to TRBD2. The CDR3 is 16 amino acids. Per the germline V gene, CDR1 is LGHDT and CDR2 is YNNKEL (reference sequence). V gave up 4 bases and J gave up 10 bases; unmatched junction bases: 14. The CDR3: CASSPDAAGGRLAQYF. As DNA, the CDR3 is TGTGCCAGCAGCCCAGACGCAGCGGGGGGGCGATTGGCGCAGTATTTT.

This rearrangement joins TRBV10-3 to TRBJ2-7; the match to TRBD1 covers 8 bases. J gave up 6 bases and V 3 bases, and 19 bases lay outside the gene matches. CDR3 length equals 18 residues. From germline, CDR1 is ENHRY and CDR2 SYGVKD. The CDR3 region has the DNA TGTGCCATCAGTGAATCTCTCGAAGGTGGGACAGGTTACTCCGAGCAGTACTTC. Amino acid sequence: CAISESLEGGTGYSEQYF.

This clonotype was counted many times. V and J are TRBV29-1 and TRBJ2-7; D might be TRBD2 (5 bases). The germline gives CDR1 SQVTM, CDR2 ANQGSEA. The CDR3 has 12 residues. V was trimmed by 0 bases and J by 6 bases, leaving 9 bases between them. The CDR3 region has the DNA TGCAGCGTTGAAGAGACGGGAAGCGAGCAGTACTTC. Residues: CSVEETGSEQYF.

The chain recombines TRBV11-2 with TRBJ2-3; D is unclear. CDR1 is SGHAT, CDR2 FQNNGV, per germline. Trimming cost V 0 bases and J 2 bases, with 15 bases left between them. The CDR3 has 17 amino acids. CDR3 amino acids: CASSLDPWTENTDTQYF. The CDR3 DNA is TGTGCCAGCAGCTTAGATCCGTGGACGGAGAACACAGATACGCAGTATTTT.